Following are 10 T cell receptor beta chains from one sample sequenced in a study of blood T cell repertoires in COVID-19. The method was immunoSEQ multiplex PCR; TCRdb's version includes in-frame clones alone and lacks a portion of them. The sample has some 70,000 clones; less than 90% are singletons. The sequenced sample consisted of peripheral blood. The receptor set was obtained from an elderly man with acute or convalescent COVID-19.

The chain is built from TRBV12-3 or TRBV12-4 and TRBJ2-3; D unresolved. The CDR3 consists of 11 residues. Trimming left V 6 bases short and J 3 bases short, with 4 bases between. CDR3 DNA sequence: TGTGCCAGCAGCCTGACAGATACGCAGTATTTT. Protein product: CASSLTDTQYF.

The DNA of the CDR3 is TGTGCCAGCAGTGAGCCGGGACAGGGATATGGCTACACCTTC. Its protein product is CASSEPGQGYGYTF. The rearrangement joins TRBV6-1 to TRBJ1-2; 9 bases align to TRBD1. Per the germline V gene, CDR1 is MNHNS and CDR2 is SASEGT. Unmatched junction bases numbered 4, after V lost 3 bases and J lost 5 bases. The CDR3 is 14 residues long.

The V gene is TRBV24-1, the J gene TRBJ1-4; tentative D call: TRBD1 (6 bases). The CDR3 totals 14 residues. The germline V gene has CDR1 KGHDR and CDR2 SFDVKD. V lost 7 bases, J lost 3 bases, and 11 bases lay in between. The CDR3, as DNA: TGTGCCACCAGCCCAGGGGCCGCTAATGAAAAACTGTTTTTT. Translation: CATSPGAANEKLFF.

The chain is built from TRBV5-1 and TRBJ1-1; D gene unclear. CDR1 is SGHRS and CDR2 is YFSETQ in the germline V gene. V was shortened by 7 bases and J by 1 base, with 14 bases between the two germline ends. CDR3 length equals 14 residues. The CDR3 here is CASGRFEGNTEAFF. DNA for the CDR3: TGCGCCAGCGGACGGTTTGAGGGGAACACTGAAGCTTTCTTT.

The V call is TRBV5-1, the J call TRBJ1-1; D is undetermined. Between the trimmed V and J ends, which lost 4 bases and 2 bases, there was a span of 12 bases. Germline lookup yields CDR1 SGHRS and CDR2 YFSETQ. The CDR3 is made up of 14 amino acids. The CDR3 DNA reads as TGCGCCAGCAGCCCTTCAACTTTAAACACTGAAGCTTTCTTT. This translates into CASSPSTLNTEAFF.

A few counts support this clone. The rearrangement links TRBV10-1 to TRBJ2-1; D is possibly TRBD2 (5 bases). The germline CDR1 and CDR2 sequences are WNHNN and SYGVQD (reference sequence). The CDR3 contains 14 residues. The germline V and J ends were trimmed by 3 bases and 0 bases, with 6 bases remaining between them. In nucleotides, the CDR3 is TGCGCCAGCAGTGAAGGGAGCTCCTACAATGAGCAGTTCTTC. The encoded protein is CASSEGSSYNEQFF.

The chain's CDR3 is CASSSSGGAGYGYTF. For the CDR3, the DNA is TGTGCCAGCAGCTCCTCAGGGGGCGCCGGCTATGGCTACACCTTC. The V and J genes are TRBV28 and TRBJ1-2; 8 bases are shared with TRBD1. This CDR3 contains 15 residues. V was pared by 6 bases and J by 4 bases, with 10 bases of the junction left unmatched. Germline V gene sequence: CDR1 MDHEN, CDR2 SYDVKM.

This chain connects TRBV30 to TRBJ1-5; D ambiguous. The CDR3 sequence is 15 residues long. CDR1 is GTSNPN and CDR2 is SVGIG in the germline V gene (reference sequence). The V end was cut by 4 bases, the J end by 2 bases, with 15 bases between. CDR3 amino acids: CAWTRGGGGNQPQHF. The CDR3 DNA reads TGTGCCTGGACCCGCGGAGGAGGTGGCAATCAGCCCCAGCATTTT.

CDR3 sequence (DNA): TGTGCCAGCAGGGGGACTACCGATGATGAGCAGTTCTTC. Residues: CASRGTTDDEQFF. The chain carries TRBV7-8 and TRBJ2-1; 7 positions match TRBD2. V shed 6 bases, J shed 8 bases, and the junction held 7 bases outside the gene matches. Germline-derived CDR1 and CDR2 are SGHVS and FQNEAQ. This CDR3 contains 13 residues.

In regard to this clone: This specimen includes other DNA sequences encoding the same CDR3. V usage is TRBV9 and J usage is TRBJ2-2; a possible D gene is TRBD1 (5 bases). V was pared by 2 bases and J by 5 bases, with 7 bases between. From germline, CDR1 is SGDLS and CDR2 YYNGEE. The CDR3 has 13 amino acids. Here the CDR3 DNA reads TGTGCCAGCAGCGTCGCAGGGACCGGGGAGCTGTTTTTT. This encodes CASSVAGTGELFF.